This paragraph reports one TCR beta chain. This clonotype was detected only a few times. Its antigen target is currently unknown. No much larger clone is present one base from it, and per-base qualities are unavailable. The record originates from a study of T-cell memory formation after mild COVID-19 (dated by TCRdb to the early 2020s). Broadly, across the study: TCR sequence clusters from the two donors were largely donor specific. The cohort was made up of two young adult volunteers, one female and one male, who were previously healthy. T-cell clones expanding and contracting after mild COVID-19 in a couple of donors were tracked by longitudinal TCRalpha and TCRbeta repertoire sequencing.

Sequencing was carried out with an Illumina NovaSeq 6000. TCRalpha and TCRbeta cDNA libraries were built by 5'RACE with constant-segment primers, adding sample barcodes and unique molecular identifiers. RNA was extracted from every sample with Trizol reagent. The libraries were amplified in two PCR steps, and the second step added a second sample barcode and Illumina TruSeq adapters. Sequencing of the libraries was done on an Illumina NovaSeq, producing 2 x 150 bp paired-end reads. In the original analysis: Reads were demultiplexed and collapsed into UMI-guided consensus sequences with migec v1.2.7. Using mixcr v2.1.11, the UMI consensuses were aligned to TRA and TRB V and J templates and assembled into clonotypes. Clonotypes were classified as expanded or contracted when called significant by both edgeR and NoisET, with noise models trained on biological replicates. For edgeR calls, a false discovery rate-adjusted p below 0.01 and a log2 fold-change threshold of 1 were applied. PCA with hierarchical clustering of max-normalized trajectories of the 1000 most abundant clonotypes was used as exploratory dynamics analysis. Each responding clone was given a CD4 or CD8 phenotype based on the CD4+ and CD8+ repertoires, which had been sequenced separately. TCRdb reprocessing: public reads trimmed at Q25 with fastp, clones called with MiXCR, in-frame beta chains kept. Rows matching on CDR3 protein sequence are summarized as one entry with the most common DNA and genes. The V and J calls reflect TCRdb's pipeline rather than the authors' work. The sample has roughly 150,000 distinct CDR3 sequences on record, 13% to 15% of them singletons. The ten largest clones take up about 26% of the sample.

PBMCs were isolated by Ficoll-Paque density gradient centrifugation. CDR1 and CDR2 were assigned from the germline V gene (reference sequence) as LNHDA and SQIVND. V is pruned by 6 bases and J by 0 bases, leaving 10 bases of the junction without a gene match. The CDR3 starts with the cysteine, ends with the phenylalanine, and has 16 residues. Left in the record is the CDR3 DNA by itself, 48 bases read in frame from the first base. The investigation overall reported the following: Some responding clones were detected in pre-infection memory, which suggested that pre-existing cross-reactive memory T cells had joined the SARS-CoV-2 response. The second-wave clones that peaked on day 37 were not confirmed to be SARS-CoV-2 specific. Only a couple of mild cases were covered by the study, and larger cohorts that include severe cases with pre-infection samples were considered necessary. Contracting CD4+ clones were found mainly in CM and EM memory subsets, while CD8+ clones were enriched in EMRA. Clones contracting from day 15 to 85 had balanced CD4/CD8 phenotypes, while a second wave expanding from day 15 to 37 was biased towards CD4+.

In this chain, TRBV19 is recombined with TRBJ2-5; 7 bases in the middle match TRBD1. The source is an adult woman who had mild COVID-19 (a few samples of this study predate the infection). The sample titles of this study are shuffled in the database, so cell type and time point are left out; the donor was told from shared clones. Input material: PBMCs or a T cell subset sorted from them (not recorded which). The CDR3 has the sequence CASSKGAESYQETQYF. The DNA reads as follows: TGTGCCAGTAGCAAGGGGGCAGAATCATACCAAGAGACCCAGTACTTC.